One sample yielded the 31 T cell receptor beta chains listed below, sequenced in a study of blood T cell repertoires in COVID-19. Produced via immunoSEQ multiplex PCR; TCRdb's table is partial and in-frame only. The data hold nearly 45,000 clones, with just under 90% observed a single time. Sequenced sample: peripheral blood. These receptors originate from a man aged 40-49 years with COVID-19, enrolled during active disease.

The CDR3 bases are TGTGCCAGCAGTTACCTGGACTCCACAGATACGCAGTATTTT. Its translation is CASSYLDSTDTQYF. The V call is TRBV6-5, the J call TRBJ2-3; D possibly corresponds to TRBD2 (5 bases). V was pared by 2 bases and J by 2 bases, with 8 bases between. Germline CDR1 reads MNHEY; CDR2 reads SVGAGI. CDR3 length: 14 amino acids.

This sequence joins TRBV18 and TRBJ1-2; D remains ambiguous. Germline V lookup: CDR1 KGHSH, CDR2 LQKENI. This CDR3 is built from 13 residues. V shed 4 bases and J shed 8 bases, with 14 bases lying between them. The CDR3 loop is CASSLLDGGGYTF. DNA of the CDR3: TGTGCCAGCTCACTCCTGGACGGCGGGGGCTACACCTTC.

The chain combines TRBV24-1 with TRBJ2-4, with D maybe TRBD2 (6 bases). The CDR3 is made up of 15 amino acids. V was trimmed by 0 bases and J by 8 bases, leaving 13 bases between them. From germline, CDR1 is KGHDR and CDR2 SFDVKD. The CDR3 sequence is CATSDLRRGGDIQYF. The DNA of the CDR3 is TGTGCCACCAGTGATTTGCGGCGGGGCGGGGACATTCAGTACTTC.

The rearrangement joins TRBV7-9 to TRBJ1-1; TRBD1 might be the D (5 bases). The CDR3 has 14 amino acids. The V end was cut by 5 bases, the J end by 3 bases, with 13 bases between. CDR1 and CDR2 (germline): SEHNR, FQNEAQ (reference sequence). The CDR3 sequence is CASSGSRVDTEAFF. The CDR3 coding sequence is TGTGCCAGCAGCGGGTCCAGGGTAGACACTGAAGCTTTCTTT.

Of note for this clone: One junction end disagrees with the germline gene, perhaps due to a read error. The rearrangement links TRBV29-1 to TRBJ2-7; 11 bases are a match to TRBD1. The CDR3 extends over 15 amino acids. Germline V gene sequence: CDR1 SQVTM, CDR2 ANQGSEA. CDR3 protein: CSVEAGTGGSYEQYF. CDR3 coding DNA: TGCAGCGTCGAAGCCGGGACAGGGGGCTCCTACGAGCAGTACTTC.

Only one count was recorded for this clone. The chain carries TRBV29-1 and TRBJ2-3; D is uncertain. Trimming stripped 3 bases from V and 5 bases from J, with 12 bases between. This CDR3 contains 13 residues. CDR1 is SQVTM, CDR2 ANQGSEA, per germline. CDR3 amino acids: CSVDPVSGDTQYF. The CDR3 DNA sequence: TGCAGCGTTGATCCAGTCAGTGGAGATACGCAGTATTTT.

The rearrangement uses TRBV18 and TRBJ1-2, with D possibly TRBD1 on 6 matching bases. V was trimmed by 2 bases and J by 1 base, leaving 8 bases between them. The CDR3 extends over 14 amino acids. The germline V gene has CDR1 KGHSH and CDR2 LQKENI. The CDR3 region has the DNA TGTGCCAGCTCACCAGGGGGCCTTAACTATGGCTACACCTTC. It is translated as CASSPGGLNYGYTF.

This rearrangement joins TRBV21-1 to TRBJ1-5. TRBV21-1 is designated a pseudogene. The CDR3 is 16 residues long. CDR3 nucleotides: TGTGCCAGCAGCAAAGCCTCCCGGGTCCGGGTTCAGCCCCAGCATTTT. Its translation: CASSKASRVRVQPQHF.

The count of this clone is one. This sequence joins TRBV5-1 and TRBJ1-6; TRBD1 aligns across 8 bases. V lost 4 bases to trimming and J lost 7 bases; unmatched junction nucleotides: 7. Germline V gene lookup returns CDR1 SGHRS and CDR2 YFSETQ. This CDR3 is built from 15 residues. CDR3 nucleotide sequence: TGCGCCAGCAGCCCGGGACAGGTAGAGAATTCACCCCTCCACTTT. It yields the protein CASSPGQVENSPLHF.

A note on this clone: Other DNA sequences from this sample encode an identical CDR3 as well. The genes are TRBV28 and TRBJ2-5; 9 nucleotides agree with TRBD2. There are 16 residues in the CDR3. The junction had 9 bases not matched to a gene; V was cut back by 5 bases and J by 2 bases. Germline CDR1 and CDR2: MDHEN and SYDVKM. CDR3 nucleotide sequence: TGTGCCAGCAGTCAACGAGCGGGGGGTTCGCAAGAGACCCAGTACTTC. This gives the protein CASSQRAGGSQETQYF.

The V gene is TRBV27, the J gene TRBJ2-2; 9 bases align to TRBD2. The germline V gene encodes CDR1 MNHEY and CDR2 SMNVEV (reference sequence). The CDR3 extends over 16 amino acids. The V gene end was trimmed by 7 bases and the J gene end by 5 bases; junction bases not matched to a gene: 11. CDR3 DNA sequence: TGTGCCAGCACGCTGGGGCGGGGGGGTCGAACCGGGGAGCTGTTTTTT. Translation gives CASTLGRGGRTGELFF.

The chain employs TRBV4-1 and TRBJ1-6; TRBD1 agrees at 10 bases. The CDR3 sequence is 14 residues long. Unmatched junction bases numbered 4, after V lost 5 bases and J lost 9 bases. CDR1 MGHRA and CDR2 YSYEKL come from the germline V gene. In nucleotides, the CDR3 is TGCGCCAGCAGCTTAGACAGGGGGCCTTCACCCCTCCACTTT. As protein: CASSLDRGPSPLHF.

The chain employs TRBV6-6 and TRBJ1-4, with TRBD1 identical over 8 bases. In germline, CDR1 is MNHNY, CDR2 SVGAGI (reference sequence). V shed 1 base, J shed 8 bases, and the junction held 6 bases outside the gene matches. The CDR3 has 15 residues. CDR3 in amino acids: CASSYYGQGGEKLFF. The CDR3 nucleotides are TGTGCCAGCAGTTACTACGGACAGGGAGGGGAAAAACTGTTTTTT.

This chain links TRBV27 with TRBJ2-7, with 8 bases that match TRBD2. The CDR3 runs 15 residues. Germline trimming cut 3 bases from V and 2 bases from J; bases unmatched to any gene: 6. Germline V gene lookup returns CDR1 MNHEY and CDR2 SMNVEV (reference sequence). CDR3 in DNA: TGTGCCAGCAGTTTCAGCGGGAGATTTACCTACGAGCAGTACTTC. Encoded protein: CASSFSGRFTYEQYF.

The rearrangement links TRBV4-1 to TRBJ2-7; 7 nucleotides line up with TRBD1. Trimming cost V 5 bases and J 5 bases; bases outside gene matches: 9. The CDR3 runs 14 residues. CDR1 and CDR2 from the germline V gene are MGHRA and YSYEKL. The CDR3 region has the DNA TGCGCCAGCAGCAAAAGGATGGGACAGAACGAGCAGTACTTC. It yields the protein CASSKRMGQNEQYF.

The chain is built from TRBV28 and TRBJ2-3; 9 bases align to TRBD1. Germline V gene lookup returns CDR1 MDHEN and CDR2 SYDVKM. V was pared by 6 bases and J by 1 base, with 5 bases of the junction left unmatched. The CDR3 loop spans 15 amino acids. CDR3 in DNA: TGTGCCAGCAGGGAACAGGGGGCGCGCACAGATACGCAGTATTTT. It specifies CASREQGARTDTQYF. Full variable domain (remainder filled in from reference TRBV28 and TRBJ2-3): DVKVTQSSRYLVKRTGEKVFLECVQDMDHENMFWYRQDPGLGLRLIYFSYDVKMKEKGDIPEGYSVSREKKERFSLILESASTNQTSMYLCASREQGARTDTQYFGPGTRLTVL.

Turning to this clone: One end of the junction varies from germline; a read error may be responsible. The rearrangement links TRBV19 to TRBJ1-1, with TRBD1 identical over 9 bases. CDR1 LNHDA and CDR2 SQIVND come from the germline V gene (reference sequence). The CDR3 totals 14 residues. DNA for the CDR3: TGTGCCAGTCGCTACGGACAGGGGAACTCTGAAGCTTTCTTT. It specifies CASRYGQGNSEAFF.

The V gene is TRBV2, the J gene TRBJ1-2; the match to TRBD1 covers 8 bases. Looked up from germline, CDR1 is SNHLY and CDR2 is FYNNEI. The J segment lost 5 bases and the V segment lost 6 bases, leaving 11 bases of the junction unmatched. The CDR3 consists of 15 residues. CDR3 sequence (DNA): TGTGCCAGCAGACAGGGGTCAGGGGGCGGTTATGGCTACACCTTC. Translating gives CASRQGSGGGYGYTF.

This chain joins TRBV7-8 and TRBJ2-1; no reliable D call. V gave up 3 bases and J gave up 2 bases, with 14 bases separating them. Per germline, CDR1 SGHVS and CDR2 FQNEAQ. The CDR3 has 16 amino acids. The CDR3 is CASSLKRSQAYNEQFF. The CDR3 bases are TGTGCCAGCAGCTTGAAACGGAGTCAAGCCTACAATGAGCAGTTCTTC.

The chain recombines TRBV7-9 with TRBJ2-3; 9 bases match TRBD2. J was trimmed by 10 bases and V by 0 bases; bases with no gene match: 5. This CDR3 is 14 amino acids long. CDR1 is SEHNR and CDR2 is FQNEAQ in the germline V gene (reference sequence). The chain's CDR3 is CASSLAGTSKSQYF. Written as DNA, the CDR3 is TGTGCCAGCAGCTTAGCCGGGACTAGCAAATCGCAGTATTTT.

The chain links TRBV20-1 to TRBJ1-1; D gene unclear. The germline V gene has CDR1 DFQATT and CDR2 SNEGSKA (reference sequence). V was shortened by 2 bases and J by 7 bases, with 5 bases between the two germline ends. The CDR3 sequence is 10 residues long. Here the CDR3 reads CSARQIEAFF. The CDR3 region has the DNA TGCAGTGCTAGACAGATTGAAGCTTTCTTT.

Here the CDR3 reads CAINQALDYEQYF. Here the CDR3 DNA reads TGTGCCATCAATCAGGCCCTTGACTACGAGCAGTACTTC. The J gene is TRBJ2-7, the V gene TRBV10-3; D unclear. Germline V gives CDR1 ENHRY, CDR2 SYGVKD. There are 13 residues in the CDR3. Trimming cost V 7 bases and J 3 bases, with 13 bases left between them.

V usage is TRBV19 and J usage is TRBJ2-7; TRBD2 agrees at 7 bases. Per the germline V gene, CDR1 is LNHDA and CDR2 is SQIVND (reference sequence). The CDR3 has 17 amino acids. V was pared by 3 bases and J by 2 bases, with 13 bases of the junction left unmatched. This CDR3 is CASSIRGVGGTPYEQYF. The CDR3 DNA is TGTGCCAGTAGTATTAGGGGTGTCGGGGGGACTCCCTACGAGCAGTACTTC.

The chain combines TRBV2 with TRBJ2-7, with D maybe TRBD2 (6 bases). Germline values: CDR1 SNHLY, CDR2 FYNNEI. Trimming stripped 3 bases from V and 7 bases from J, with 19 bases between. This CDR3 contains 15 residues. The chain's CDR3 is CASSDWTPGVGEQYF. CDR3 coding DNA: TGTGCCAGCAGTGATTGGACCCCGGGAGTGGGAGAGCAGTACTTC.

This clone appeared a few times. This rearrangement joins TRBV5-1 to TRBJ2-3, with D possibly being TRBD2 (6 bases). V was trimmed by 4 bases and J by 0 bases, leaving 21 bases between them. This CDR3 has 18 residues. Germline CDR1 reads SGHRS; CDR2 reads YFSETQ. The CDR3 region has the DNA TGCGCCAGCAGCCCTCATAGCGGCCGGAGTACTAGCACAGATACGCAGTATTTT. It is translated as CASSPHSGRSTSTDTQYF.

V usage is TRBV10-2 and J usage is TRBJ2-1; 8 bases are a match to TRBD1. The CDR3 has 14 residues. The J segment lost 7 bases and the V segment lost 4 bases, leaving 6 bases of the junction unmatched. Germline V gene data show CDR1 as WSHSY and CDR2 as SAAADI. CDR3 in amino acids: CASSGGDRRNEQFF. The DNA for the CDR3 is TGCGCCAGCAGTGGGGGGGACAGGAGAAATGAGCAGTTCTTC.

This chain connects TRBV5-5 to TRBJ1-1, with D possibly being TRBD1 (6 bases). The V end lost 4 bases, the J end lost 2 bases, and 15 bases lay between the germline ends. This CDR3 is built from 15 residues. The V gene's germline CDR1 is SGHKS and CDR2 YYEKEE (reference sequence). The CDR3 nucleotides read TGTGCCAGCAGCGCCCGCACAGGGTCCAACACTGAAGCTTTCTTT. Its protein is CASSARTGSNTEAFF.

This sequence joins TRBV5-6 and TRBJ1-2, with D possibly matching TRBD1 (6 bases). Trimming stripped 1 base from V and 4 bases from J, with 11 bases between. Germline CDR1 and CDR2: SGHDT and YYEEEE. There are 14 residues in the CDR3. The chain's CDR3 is CASSLFGGFYGYTF. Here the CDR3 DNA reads TGTGCCAGCAGCTTGTTTGGGGGCTTCTATGGCTACACCTTC.

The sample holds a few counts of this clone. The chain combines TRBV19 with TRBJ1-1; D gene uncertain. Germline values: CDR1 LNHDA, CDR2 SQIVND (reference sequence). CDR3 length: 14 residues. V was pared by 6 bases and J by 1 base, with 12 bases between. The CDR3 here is CASSPFHRNTEAFF. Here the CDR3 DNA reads TGTGCCAGTAGCCCGTTCCACAGGAACACTGAAGCTTTCTTT.

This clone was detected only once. The CDR3 is CASRRKRDYNEQFF. The CDR3 bases are TGTGCCAGCAGACGAAAGCGGGACTACAATGAGCAGTTCTTC. The gene calls are TRBV7-8 and TRBJ2-1; 7 bases fit TRBD2. The CDR3 contains 14 residues. Per germline, CDR1 SGHVS and CDR2 FQNEAQ. V lost 6 bases to trimming and J lost 3 bases; unmatched junction nucleotides: 5.

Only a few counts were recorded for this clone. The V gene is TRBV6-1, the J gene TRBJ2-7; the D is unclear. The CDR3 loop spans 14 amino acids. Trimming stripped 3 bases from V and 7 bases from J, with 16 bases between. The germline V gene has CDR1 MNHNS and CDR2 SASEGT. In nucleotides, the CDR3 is TGTGCCAGCAGTGAGAACGACGGGTCGTGGGAGCAGTACTTC. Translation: CASSENDGSWEQYF.